This T cell receptor beta chain was observed in a study of shared clonotypes between healthy human individuals. The study's findings and limits: Non-shared clonotypes had lower generation probabilities than clonotypes shared by all four sorted-subset donors. Naive subsets generally had larger estimated richness than memory subsets.

This clone was counted once. Its antigen is unidentified. TCRdb's copy holds only in-frame clones and misses some; the assay was immunoSEQ multiplex PCR. This sample carries approximately 2.1 million clones, approximately 93% of them seen once, and the ten largest clones take around 0.4%. The TCR originated in a man between 18 and 29 years old in good health. Some clones in this sample may be carry-over from other donors' samples. Sequencing was carried out using naive CD4+ T cells from PBMCs. This sample's subset: CD45RA+ positively selected.

In nucleotides, the CDR3 is TGCGCCAGCAGCCAAGATGGGGGGGGCCAGGGGGCGCGAGGCTACACCTTC. It translates to CASSQDGGGQGARGYTF. V usage is TRBV4-3 and J usage is TRBJ1-2; 8 nucleotides align to TRBD1. The CDR3 consists of 17 residues. CDR1 and CDR2 from the germline V gene are LGHNA and YSLEER. The J segment lost 8 bases and the V segment lost 0 bases, leaving 14 bases of the junction unmatched.